This T cell receptor (beta chain) derives from a study of radiotherapy plus CTLA-4 blockade in lung cancer. The study, taken as a whole, reports: In blood, tumor-derived TCR clones expanded after radiotherapy plus ipilimumab.

Alongside CTLA-4 blockade with ipilimumab, patients with chemo-refractory metastatic non-small-cell lung cancer received focal radiation. Profiling relied on immunoSEQ multiplex PCR, and the TCRdb table lists in-frame clones only, not all of them. The sample has over 100,000 clones, approximately 77% seen once; the top ten hold around 3%. On this clone itself: What it recognizes is unknown.

With 3 bases removed from V and 3 bases from J, the gap between germline ends came to 13 bases. Germline CDR1 is MDHEN and CDR2 is SYDVKM. The CDR3 contains 15 residues. The sample here was peripheral blood, taken from a patient treated with radiotherapy plus ipilimumab. The rearrangement uses TRBV28 and TRBJ2-3, with D maybe TRBD1 (6 bases). This TCR derives from a human donor with non-small cell lung cancer that progressed on radiotherapy plus ipilimumab. Some clones in this sample may be carry-over from other donors' samples. CDR3 sequence reads: CASSLWGRRTDTQYF. In DNA, the CDR3 is TGTGCCAGCAGTTTGTGGGGGCGAAGGACAGATACGCAGTATTTT.